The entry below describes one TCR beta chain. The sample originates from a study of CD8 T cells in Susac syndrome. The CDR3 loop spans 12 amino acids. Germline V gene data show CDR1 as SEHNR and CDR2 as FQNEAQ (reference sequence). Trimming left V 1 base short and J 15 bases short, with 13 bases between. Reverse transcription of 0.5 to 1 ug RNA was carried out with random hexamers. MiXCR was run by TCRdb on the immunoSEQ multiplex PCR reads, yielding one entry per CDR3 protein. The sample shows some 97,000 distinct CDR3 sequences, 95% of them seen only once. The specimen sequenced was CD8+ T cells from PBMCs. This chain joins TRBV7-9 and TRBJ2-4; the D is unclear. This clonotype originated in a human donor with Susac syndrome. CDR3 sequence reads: CASSLEDGWGYF. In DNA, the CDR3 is TGTGCCAGCAGCTTAGAAGACGGGTGGGGGTACTTC.